Here is one T cell receptor (beta chain) with its context. No cognate antigen has been identified for it. No per-base quality is available; no much larger clone lies one base away. This sample was taken from a study of shared clonotypes between healthy human individuals (TCRdb year 2020). Study-wide context: The cohort comprised a couple of women and a few men aged 18 to 49 years. Per donor, three plates each were used for CD4 naive and CD4 memory, two for CD8 naive, and one for CD8 memory. The study deeply sequenced blood TCR repertoires of roughly five healthy adults to estimate repertoire size and the extent of clonotype sharing between individuals. To increase sequencing depth and limit assay-specific biases, different laboratories used diverse techniques to prepare libraries and sequence TCR repertoires. Between about 0.8 and 9 billion PBMCs per donor were obtained by leukapheresis. Overall study results and their limits: Larger estimated clonotype richness was generally found for naive subsets than for memory subsets. Higher generation probabilities were observed for clonotypes shared by all four sorted-subset donors than for non-shared clonotypes. Sampling was limited to blood, and TCR repertoires in tissue likely differ from TCR repertoires in blood. Rarefaction of sorted-subset datasets indicated incomplete sequencing despite the large sequencing depth. Because the study included only a small number of donors, the genetic and exposure-history diversity represented was limited. Pairwise subsampling led to the expectation that sequencing depth would affect the degree of clonotype sharing among donors. About 4.5% of naive CD4, around 4% of naive CD8, 2.3% of memory CD4, and about 0.4% of memory CD8 clonotypes were shared across four donors.

The donors were healthy, HIV-negative adults who had no recently reported acute infections or vaccinations. Every donor was a Caucasian adult living in Nashville, Tennessee, USA. CD4+ T cells were enriched by magnetic negative selection; naive cells were then positively selected on CD45RA, and the negative fraction formed the memory subset. Blood was collected by leukapheresis, and PBMCs were isolated by Ficoll-Histopaque density gradient centrifugation and then cryopreserved in liquid nitrogen vapor phase. Analytical flow cytometry was used to check the purity and quantity of each magnetically sorted T cell population. Genomic DNA was isolated from every sorted fraction and measured by UV absorbance on a Nanodrop 2000c. TCR CDR3 regions were amplified from genomic DNA by multiplex PCR using the deep immunoSEQ assay. Extracted genomic DNA from each cell subset was spread evenly across all wells of several immunoSEQ 96-well plates, with each plate serving as a replicate. For sorted subsets, roughly 200 ng of genomic DNA, equivalent to roughly 33,000 T cell genomes, went into each replicate PCR. Purified libraries were quantified with a Qubit 3.0 fluorometer, sized on a Bioanalyzer 2100, and re-quantified with the KAPA Library Quantification kit. A separate single-read 150-cycle Illumina NextSeq 550 flow cell was used to sequence each immunoSEQ 96-well plate. In the paper's pipeline: Because the immunoSEQ output held only junctional sequences and lacked quality scores, the filtering could not match the filtering applied to full-length reads. To assign V/J genes and CDR3, sequences were annotated against IMGT germline references using PyIR, a Python wrapper for IgBLAST v1.9. Reads were filtered out if the reads had weak V/J assignments (E-value above 1e-6), no CDR3, stop codons, out-of-frame junctions, or ambiguous translated residues. V3J clonotypes were defined as sequences sharing the same inferred V gene, J gene, and CDR3 amino acid sequence. Percentage overlap between repertoires was computed as shared unique clonotypes divided by the size of the smaller repertoire. Three approaches were used to assess repertoire richness: RTK rarefaction, the Chao1 estimator, and Recon v2.1 estimates of unobserved clonotypes. Generation probabilities were computed with OLGA for all TCRbeta clonotypes obtained by the gDNA method from a handful of donors. Not all clones reach the TCRdb copy of this immuneACCESS table, which keeps in-frame sequences only. Checked studies attribute under half of the gap to unresolved V genes and leave the rest unexplained. For V, J and clone size, that table is used; D and trimming come from the DNA. The sample table shows over 2 million clones, and 85% to 95% are seen once. The ten top clones hold 0.37% of the sample.

The sample comprised naive CD4+ T cells from PBMCs. This sample's cell subset or site label indicates: CD45RA+ positively selected. This TCR came from a young man in good health. Some clones in this sample may be carry-over from other donors' samples.

DNA sequence: TGCGCCAGCAGTAGGGGCACGACCGACGAACAGCCCCAGCATTTT. The resulting protein is CASSRGTTDEQPQHF. The chain is assembled from TRBV5-1 and TRBJ1-5, with a weak D call of TRBD1 (5 bases match). V and J are truncated by 5 bases and 7 bases respectively, leaving an intervening sequence of 19 bases. CDR1 and CDR2 are drawn from the germline V gene: SGHRS, YFSETQ. The CDR3, from cysteine to phenylalanine, totals 15 residues. Only the CDR3 part of the read is kept: 45 bases, read in frame from the first base. With the portions outside the CDR3 filled from the reference TRBV5-1 and TRBJ1-5 genes, the complete variable region becomes KAGVTQTPRYLIKTRGQQVTLSCSPISGHRSVSWYQQTPGQGLQFLFEYFSETQRNKGNFPGRFSGRQFSNSRSEMNVSTLELGDSALYLCASSRGTTDEQPQHFGDGTRLSIL.